The rows below give T cell receptor beta chains drawn from one sample of a study of T cell changes during pregnancy in multiple sclerosis. Sequenced by immunoSEQ multiplex PCR; TCRdb stores in-frame clones only, minus some. The sample lists about 53,000 clones, 92% occurring once. Sample: CD4+ T cells from peripheral blood mononuclear cells, taken in the third trimester of pregnancy. These TCRs come from a female donor with multiple sclerosis, enrolled in a pregnancy study. Both conserved end residues are part of each CDR3. The order of the fields is V gene, J gene, CDR3 protein.

TRBV5-8	TRBJ2-7	CASSLRGPKGEQYF
TRBV7-9	TRBJ1-2	CASSLRGDYGYTF
TRBV5-1	TRBJ2-1	CASSLAFPSGVNEQFF
TRBV5-6	TRBJ1-2	CASSITFRGGGYTF
TRBV6-1	TRBJ2-1	CASSGTSGGFYNEQFF
TRBV10-3	TRBJ1-5	CAISLQGDNQPQHF
TRBV19	TRBJ1-2	CASRDSFRTYGYTF
TRBV12-5	TRBJ1-2	CASGLTGGGGYTF
TRBV21-1	TRBJ2-7	CASRRGAVYEQYF
TRBV10-3	TRBJ2-7	CAISVDRGQQYF
TRBV9	TRBJ1-6	CASSVAQGANSPLHF
TRBV7-8	TRBJ1-2	CASHSNYGYTF
TRBV18	TRBJ2-1	CASSAILTSPGVPYNEQFF
TRBV2	TRBJ1-2	CASRPENYGYTF
TRBV27	TRBJ1-6	CASSFLTDKTLHF
TRBV5-1	TRBJ2-5	CASSLERVQETQYF
TRBV7-2	TRBJ2-1	CASSLGQVYNEQFF
TRBV7-9	TRBJ2-1	CASSRDYSYNEQFF